These 5 T cell receptor beta chains were sequenced from one sample in a study of blood T cells in healthy people across ages. Primers used in a second PCR of roughly 6 to 12 cycles were a sample-barcoded 5' primer and a J-beta primer mix. Each CDR3 protein is one row after TCRdb ran MiXCR on the 5' RACE reads. The sample yields just under 550,000 distinct CDR3 sequences, 24% seen once. The same sample was also used in a study of T cells of mothers and their children.

Sequencing was performed on blood. These receptors came from a boy aged 5-17 years in good health.

This clonotype was counted only a few times. The rearrangement links TRBV7-3 to TRBJ2-1; D is perhaps TRBD1 (6 bases). With 5 bases removed from V and 6 bases from J, the gap between germline ends came to 23 bases. Germline CDR1 and CDR2: SGHTA and FQGTGA. The CDR3 runs to 17 residues. This CDR3 is CASSPKKGVGAINEQFF. Written as DNA, the CDR3 is TGTGCCAGCAGCCCCAAAAAGGGGGTGGGGGCCATCAATGAGCAGTTCTTC. The full variable domain, completed using reference TRBV7-3 and TRBJ2-1, is GAGVSQTPSNKVTEKGKYVELRCDPISGHTALYWYRQSLGQGPEFLIYFQGTGAADDSGLPNDRFFAVRPEGSVSTLKIQRTERGDSAVYLCASSPKKGVGAINEQFFGPGTRLTVL.

The chain uses TRBV27 and TRBJ2-3, with unresolved D. Germline lookup yields CDR1 MNHEY and CDR2 SMNVEV (reference sequence). V was clipped by 5 bases and J by 1 base, with 7 bases between them. The CDR3 has 13 residues. The CDR3 sequence: CASSLRRTDTQYF. CDR3 nucleotides: TGTGCCAGCAGTCTACGACGCACAGATACGCAGTATTTT.

As DNA, the CDR3 is TGTGCCAGCAGTTTCCTTGGGGTCGGCTATGGCTACACCTTC. Amino acid sequence: CASSFLGVGYGYTF. The V call is TRBV6-5, the J call TRBJ1-2; D not resolved. This CDR3 is built from 14 residues. V gave up 4 bases and J gave up 4 bases, with 13 bases separating them. Germline CDR1 MNHEY, CDR2 SVGAGI.

This clonotype occurred a few times. The rearrangement joins TRBV20-1 to TRBJ2-4; TRBD2 matches at 8 bases. CDR3 size: 14 residues. Per the germline V gene, CDR1 is DFQATT and CDR2 is SNEGSKA (reference sequence). The V and J ends lost 1 base and 9 bases, in that order; junction bases with no gene match: 8. The CDR3 sequence is CSARGSSGGAIQYF. For the CDR3, the DNA is TGCAGTGCTAGAGGAAGTTCGGGAGGGGCCATTCAGTACTTC.

The chain joins TRBV3-1 to TRBJ2-5, with 14 bases lining up with TRBD2. The J call may be faulty, since TRBJ2-1 better matches the DNA end. Germline CDR1 and CDR2: LGHDT and YNNKEL (reference sequence). The CDR3 runs 16 residues. CDR3 in amino acids: CASSRSGTSGGNEQFF. In DNA, the CDR3 is TGTGCCAGCAGCCGCTCCGGGACTAGCGGGGGCAATGAGCAGTTCTTC.